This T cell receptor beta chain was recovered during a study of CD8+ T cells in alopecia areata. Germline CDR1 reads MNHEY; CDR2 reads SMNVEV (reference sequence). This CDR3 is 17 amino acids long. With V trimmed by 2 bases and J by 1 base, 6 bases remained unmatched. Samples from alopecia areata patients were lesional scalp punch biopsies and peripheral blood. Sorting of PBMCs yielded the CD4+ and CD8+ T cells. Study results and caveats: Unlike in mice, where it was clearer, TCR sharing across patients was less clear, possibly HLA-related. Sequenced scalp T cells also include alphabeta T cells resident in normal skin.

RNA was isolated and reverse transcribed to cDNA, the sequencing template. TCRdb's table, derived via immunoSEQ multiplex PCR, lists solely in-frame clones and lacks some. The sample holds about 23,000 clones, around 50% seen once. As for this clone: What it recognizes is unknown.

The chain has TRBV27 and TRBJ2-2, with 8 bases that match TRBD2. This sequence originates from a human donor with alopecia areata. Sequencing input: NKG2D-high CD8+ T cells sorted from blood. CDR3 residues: CASSLDGRVLNTGELFF. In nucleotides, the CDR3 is TGTGCCAGCAGTTTAGACGGGAGGGTCCTGAACACCGGGGAGCTGTTTTTT.